These 22 T cell receptor beta chains originate from one sample sequenced in a study of T cell repertoires in ileal Crohn's disease. The method was immunoSEQ multiplex PCR; TCRdb's version includes in-frame clones alone and lacks a portion of them. The top ten clones hold about 7% of a sample with some 4,000 clones, roughly four fifths of them seen once. The sequencing sample was made of ileal tissue. The receptor source for this set is an adult with Crohn's disease.

The V call is TRBV7-9, the J call TRBJ1-6, with 10 bases matching TRBD1. Germline CDR1 SEHNR, CDR2 FQNEAQ (reference sequence). This CDR3 has 15 amino acids. V gave up 5 bases and J gave up 7 bases; unmatched junction bases: 5. The CDR3 DNA follows: TGTGCCAGCAGCAGAGAGACAGGGGGCAATTCACCCCTCCACTTT. Protein: CASSRETGGNSPLHF.

The sample holds a few counts of this clone. The chain employs TRBV10-2 and TRBJ2-1, with D possibly TRBD2 on 6 matching bases. The V and J ends lost 7 bases and 7 bases respectively, with 14 bases between them. This CDR3 contains 13 residues. The germline CDR1 and CDR2 sequences are WSHSY and SAAADI. In DNA, the CDR3 is TGCGCCAGCACCGGGACTGAGGCTAATGAGCAGTTCTTC. This sequence encodes CASTGTEANEQFF.

Only a few counts were recorded for this clone. This chain joins TRBV19 and TRBJ1-2; D not resolved. Germline loops: CDR1 LNHDA, CDR2 SQIVND (reference sequence). Trimming took off 3 bases at V and 7 bases at J, with 12 bases between the two ends. This CDR3 spans 13 amino acids. DNA for the CDR3: TGTGCCAGTAGTATCACCCCTAGAGGTGGCTACACCTTC. Encoded protein: CASSITPRGGYTF.

The V call is TRBV27, the J call TRBJ2-2; 12 bases fit TRBD2. Trimming at V came to 1 base and at J to 6 bases, leaving 9 bases not matched to a gene. CDR3 length: 18 amino acids. Germline loops: CDR1 MNHEY, CDR2 SMNVEV (reference sequence). The DNA for the CDR3 is TGTGCCAGCAGTTTATTACTAGCGGGGGGTTTCGGGTCCGGGGAGCTGTTTTTT. This sequence encodes CASSLLLAGGFGSGELFF.

This sequence joins TRBV27 and TRBJ1-6; 8 nucleotides align to TRBD1. V dropped 4 bases and J dropped 9; count of bases not matched to a gene: 8. The germline V gene has CDR1 MNHEY and CDR2 SMNVEV (reference sequence). CDR3 length: 15 residues. The DNA of the CDR3 is TGTGCCAGCAGTTCAAACCCGGACAGGGCTTCACCCCTCCACTTT. This codes for CASSSNPDRASPLHF.

V and J are TRBV2 and TRBJ2-7, with D perhaps TRBD2 (6 bases). V lost 5 bases to trimming and J lost 3 bases, with 14 bases between them. CDR1 SNHLY and CDR2 FYNNEI come from the germline V gene. The CDR3 is 14 residues long. For the CDR3, the DNA is TGTGCCAGCAGTTATCCGGGGGTTATCTACGAGCAGTACTTC. This gives the protein CASSYPGVIYEQYF.

This clone has just a few counts. This chain uses TRBV9 with TRBJ2-3; 12 bases are a match to TRBD1. Germline-derived CDR1 and CDR2 are SGDLS and YYNGEE. The CDR3 is made up of 16 amino acids. V lost 0 bases, J lost 4 bases, and 3 bases stayed unmatched. The CDR3 loop is CASSVDGTGGADTQYF. Here the CDR3 DNA reads TGTGCCAGCAGCGTAGATGGGACAGGGGGCGCAGATACGCAGTATTTT.

This clone was observed a handful of times. The chain employs TRBV11-2 and TRBJ2-3, with D tentatively TRBD1 (6 bases). The CDR3 runs 14 residues. V was pared by 2 bases and J by 4 bases, with 10 bases between. Germline V gives CDR1 SGHAT, CDR2 FQNNGV. This CDR3 is CASSLYRVADTQYF. The DNA for the CDR3 is TGTGCCAGCAGCTTATACAGGGTGGCAGATACGCAGTATTTT.

The rearrangement links TRBV9 to TRBJ2-6; 9 nucleotides agree with TRBD1. V shed 0 bases, J shed 2 bases, and the junction held 3 bases outside the gene matches. The CDR3 is made up of 17 amino acids. The germline gives CDR1 SGDLS, CDR2 YYNGEE. The CDR3 loop is CASSVAGQGTGANVLTF. The CDR3 DNA sequence: TGTGCCAGCAGCGTAGCAGGACAGGGGACTGGGGCCAACGTCCTGACTTTC.

The J gene is TRBJ1-1, the V gene TRBV5-6; D uncertain. V was cut by 4 bases and J by 5 bases, with 12 bases left in between. In germline, CDR1 is SGHDT, CDR2 YYEEEE. The CDR3 is 13 residues long. The CDR3 DNA reads TGTGCCAGCAGCCAGAGAGGAGTAACTGAAGCTTTCTTT. Its protein product is CASSQRGVTEAFF.

CDR3 protein: CSVERAGGSLETQYF. The CDR3 nucleotides are TGCAGCGTTGAAAGGGCAGGGGGAAGCTTGGAGACCCAGTACTTC. V usage is TRBV29-1 and J usage is TRBJ2-5; TRBD1 aligns across 7 bases. The CDR3 is made up of 15 amino acids. CDR1 SQVTM and CDR2 ANQGSEA come from the germline V gene. J lost 5 bases, V lost 2 bases, and 11 bases had no gene match.

This chain joins TRBV5-1 and TRBJ2-1, with a tentative D call TRBD1 (5 bases). Germline loops: CDR1 SGHRS, CDR2 YFSETQ. Trimming removed 8 bases from V and 4 bases from J, with 7 bases in between. The CDR3 covers 11 residues. CDR3 sequence: CASQGYNEQFF. The CDR3 DNA sequence: TGCGCCAGTCAGGGATACAATGAGCAGTTCTTC.

The chain has TRBV5-1 and TRBJ2-3, with D possibly being TRBD2 (6 bases). CDR1 and CDR2 (germline): SGHRS, YFSETQ. The length of the CDR3 is 17 residues. V lost 1 base to trimming and J lost 0 bases, with 15 bases between them. Here the CDR3 reads CASSLLSGRPSTDTQYF. Here the CDR3 DNA reads TGCGCCAGCAGCTTGTTATCAGGGAGGCCTAGCACAGATACGCAGTATTTT. The full variable domain, in which reference TRBV5-1 and TRBJ2-3 provide the parts outside the CDR3, is KAGVTQTPRYLIKTRGQQVTLSCSPISGHRSVSWYQQTPGQGLQFLFEYFSETQRNKGNFPGRFSGRQFSNSRSEMNVSTLELGDSALYLCASSLLSGRPSTDTQYFGPGTRLTVL.

This clone was seen a single time. The chain is built from TRBV7-2 and TRBJ1-6; perhaps TRBD1 as D (5 bases). CDR1 is SGHTA, CDR2 FQGNSA, per germline. V was pared by 5 bases and J by 10 bases, with 21 bases between. The CDR3 loop spans 16 amino acids. The DNA for the CDR3 is TGTGCCAGCAGCCCTGTCCGGGGGGTAGGCGGGTCACCCCTCCACTTT. This gives the protein CASSPVRGVGGSPLHF.

The chain is built from TRBV30 and TRBJ1-2; D gene uncertain. CDR1 GTSNPN and CDR2 SVGIG come from the germline V gene (reference sequence). The CDR3 loop spans 12 amino acids. V lost 2 bases and J 2 bases, leaving 6 bases between the germline ends. CDR3 region: CAWSTWNYGYTF. CDR3 bases: TGTGCCTGGAGTACATGGAACTATGGCTACACCTTC.

This clone appeared once. The rearrangement joins TRBV18 to TRBJ1-5; TRBD1 is a possible D gene (6 bases). With 6 bases removed from V and 6 bases from J, the gap between germline ends came to 18 bases. CDR3 length: 15 amino acids. From germline, CDR1 is KGHSH and CDR2 LQKENI. The CDR3 DNA reads as TGTGCCAGCTCGCCCAGCAATACAGGGCTTCAGCCCCAGCATTTT. Its translation: CASSPSNTGLQPQHF.

The table lists this clone with a few counts. V and J are TRBV6-6 and TRBJ1-5; no definite D call. V lost 7 bases and J 1 base, leaving 8 bases between the germline ends. This CDR3 region has 13 residues. Per germline, CDR1 MNHNY and CDR2 SVGAGI (reference sequence). CDR3 in DNA: TGTGCCAGCACCGGGTTGAGCAATCAGCCCCAGCATTTT. Encoded protein: CASTGLSNQPQHF.

V and J are TRBV18 and TRBJ1-5; 11 nucleotides agree with TRBD1. This CDR3 comprises 14 residues. CDR1 is KGHSH and CDR2 is LQKENI in the germline V gene. The V gene end was trimmed by 6 bases and the J gene end by 5 bases; junction bases not matched to a gene: 3. The CDR3 DNA reads TGTGCCAGCTCCCCGGGACAGGGGGATCAGCCCCAGCATTTT. Its translation: CASSPGQGDQPQHF.

The chain joins TRBV4-2 to TRBJ2-2; 8 positions agree with TRBD1. The V and J ends lost 4 bases and 4 bases, in that order; junction bases with no gene match: 8. CDR3 size: 16 residues. Germline V gene lookup returns CDR1 LGHNA and CDR2 YNFKEQ. The CDR3 loop is CASSRGQGAGTGELFF. DNA of the CDR3: TGTGCCAGCAGCCGGGGTCAGGGGGCGGGCACCGGGGAGCTGTTTTTT.

This clone has a handful of counts. The rearrangement joins TRBV5-1 to TRBJ2-2; D not resolved. The CDR3 runs 14 residues. Trimming cost V 0 bases and J 8 bases, with 11 bases left between them. CDR1 is SGHRS, CDR2 YFSETQ, per germline. Here the CDR3 DNA reads TGCGCCAGCAGCTTGGGGGCGTATCCTGGGGAGCTGTTTTTT. It encodes CASSLGAYPGELFF.

The sample holds a few counts of this clone. V usage is TRBV5-4 and J usage is TRBJ2-2; D perhaps matches TRBD2 (6 bases). The CDR3 contains 15 residues. Trimming cost V 0 bases and J 4 bases, with 10 bases left between them. CDR1 and CDR2 from the germline V gene are SGHNT and YYREEE (reference sequence). The CDR3: CASSLAGVGTGELFF. The CDR3 coding sequence is TGTGCCAGCAGCTTGGCGGGGGTCGGCACCGGGGAGCTGTTTTTT.

V usage is TRBV18 and J usage is TRBJ2-1, with 8 bases fitting TRBD1. The CDR3 consists of 15 residues. V dropped 2 bases and J dropped 5; count of bases not matched to a gene: 5. Germline loops: CDR1 KGHSH, CDR2 LQKENI. The CDR3 protein is CASSPMQGADNEQFF. The CDR3 DNA is TGTGCCAGCTCACCAATGCAGGGGGCTGACAATGAGCAGTTCTTC.